This T cell receptor (beta chain) was observed in a study of neurological immune-mediated disorders. Whole-study results and caveats: The greatest degree of TCR clonal expansion was observed in HTLV-1-associated myelopathy, with the lowest in multiple sclerosis, below that of healthy controls.

Trimming removed 7 bases from V and 2 bases from J, with 17 bases in between. The germline CDR1 and CDR2 sequences are MDHEN and SYDVKM. The CDR3 extends over 16 amino acids. This clonotype was detected many times. The antigen is not known. As for the cDNA, it was generated by 5'RACE with 10-nucleotide random UMIs. TCRdb ran MiXCR on the 5' RACE reads and lists one entry per CDR3 protein. The data hold 85,000 to 110,000 distinct CDR3 sequences, with 10% to 14% observed a single time. As for time point: longitudinal time-point 3. V is TRBV28 and J is TRBJ2-2; tentatively, D is TRBD1 (6 bases). This receptor was identified in a female donor with HTLV-1-associated myelopathy (HAM/TSP). The material sequenced was PBMCs. The CDR3 here is CASTLRGTPNTGELFF. The DNA of the CDR3 is TGTGCCAGCACCCTGAGGGGGACACCAAACACCGGGGAGCTGTTTTTT. Looking up the rest from reference TRBV28 and TRBJ2-2 gives the full variable domain: DVKVTQSSRYLVKRTGEKVFLECVQDMDHENMFWYRQDPGLGLRLIYFSYDVKMKEKGDIPEGYSVSREKKERFSLILESASTNQTSMYLCASTLRGTPNTGELFFGEGSRLTVL.